These 25 T cell receptor beta chains originate from one sample sequenced in a study of blood T cell repertoires in COVID-19. Assay: immunoSEQ multiplex PCR; the TCRdb copy retains only in-frame clones and omits some. The data hold approximately 230,000 clones, with about nine tenths observed a single time. Source material: PBMCs or T cells enriched from blood (not recorded which). The receptors come from a man aged 35 to 55 who had recovered from COVID-19.

The chain joins TRBV7-9 to TRBJ2-3; 11 bases line up with TRBD2. Germline lookup yields CDR1 SEHNR and CDR2 FQNEAQ (reference sequence). The CDR3 is 19 residues long. V trimming: 4 bases; J trimming: 1 base; junction bases outside the gene matches: 13. The CDR3 loop is CASSSGLLSSGGRTDTQYF. The DNA for the CDR3 is TGTGCCAGCAGCTCGGGTCTCCTCTCTAGCGGGGGGCGCACAGATACGCAGTATTTT.

The CDR3 DNA reads TGCGCCAGCAGCTCCACCCGGGACACCAGGTTCTTC. Translation gives CASSSTRDTRFF. The chain joins TRBV5-1 to TRBJ2-1; D is perhaps TRBD1 (6 bases). Trimming pared 3 bases from V and 15 bases from J, leaving 16 bases between. The CDR3 runs to 12 residues. CDR1 SGHRS and CDR2 YFSETQ come from the germline V gene.

The gene calls are TRBV5-4 and TRBJ2-7, with D possibly being TRBD2 (6 bases). CDR1 and CDR2 from the germline V gene are SGHNT and YYREEE (reference sequence). CDR3 length: 14 residues. Trimming shortened V by 0 bases and J by 1 base, and 8 bases separated the two germline ends. The CDR3 bases are TGTGCCAGCAGCTTGGTGGCGGGATCCTACGAGCAGTACTTC. It translates to CASSLVAGSYEQYF.

The chain recombines TRBV20-1 with TRBJ2-7; TRBD1 aligns across 10 bases. The CDR3 spans 11 residues. J lost 6 bases, V lost 7 bases, and 3 bases had no gene match. Germline V CDR1 and CDR2: DFQATT, SNEGSKA (reference sequence). The CDR3 spells CSGQGAVEQYF. In DNA, the CDR3 is TGCAGTGGACAGGGGGCTGTCGAGCAGTACTTC.

The chain couples TRBV29-1 to TRBJ1-5, with D possibly TRBD1 on 6 matching bases. There are 14 residues in the CDR3. The germline V gene encodes CDR1 SQVTM and CDR2 ANQGSEA. Trimming shortened V by 5 bases and J by 3 bases, and 14 bases separated the two germline ends. CDR3 amino acids: CSVSPGQYNQPQHF. DNA for the CDR3: TGCAGCGTTAGTCCAGGACAGTACAATCAGCCCCAGCATTTT.

The V call is TRBV5-1, the J call TRBJ2-7; D is ambiguous. The germline CDR1 and CDR2 sequences are SGHRS and YFSETQ. The CDR3 runs 14 residues. Trimming left V 0 bases short and J 3 bases short, with 10 bases between. In nucleotides, the CDR3 is TGCGCCAGCAGCTTGGCTGGCCACCACTACGAGCAGTACTTC. Protein product: CASSLAGHHYEQYF.

V gene TRBV9 combines with J gene TRBJ2-3; D possibly corresponds to TRBD2 (6 bases). V gave up 6 bases and J gave up 4 bases, with 15 bases separating them. This CDR3 has 14 residues. Germline V lookup: CDR1 SGDLS, CDR2 YYNGEE. The CDR3 bases are TGTGCCAGCACCCAGTCGGGGGACGCAGATACGCAGTATTTT. Its protein product is CASTQSGDADTQYF.

The rearrangement joins TRBV2 to TRBJ1-2, with a tentative D call TRBD1 (6 bases). Germline V CDR1 and CDR2: SNHLY, FYNNEI. Trimming stripped 6 bases from V and 4 bases from J, with 12 bases between. This CDR3 has 13 residues. The CDR3: CASRADSSYGYTF. As DNA, the CDR3 is TGTGCCAGCAGGGCGGACAGCAGCTATGGCTACACCTTC. Combining the CDR3 with reference TRBV2 and TRBJ1-2 gives the whole variable domain EPEVTQTPSHQVTQMGQEVILRCVPISNHLYFYWYRQILGQKVEFLVSFYNNEISEKSEIFDDQFSVERPDGSNFTLKIRSTKLEDSAMYFCASRADSSYGYTFGSGTRLTVV.

V and J are TRBV5-4 and TRBJ1-1; D possibly corresponds to TRBD1 (6 bases). Germline lookup yields CDR1 SGHNT and CDR2 YYREEE (reference sequence). V lost 0 bases to trimming and J lost 1 base, with 10 bases between them. This CDR3 is built from 15 residues. DNA of the CDR3: TGTGCCAGCAGCTTGGCCAGGGGTGCGAACACTGAAGCTTTCTTT. Amino acids: CASSLARGANTEAFF.

This chain links TRBV5-4 with TRBJ1-1; weak D call: TRBD1 (5 bases). Germline CDR1 is SGHNT and CDR2 is YYREEE (reference sequence). Between the trimmed V and J ends, which lost 5 bases and 7 bases, there was a span of 18 bases. The CDR3 runs to 14 residues. The CDR3 nucleotides read TGTGCCAGCAGGAACACCACCGGGACTTATGAAGCTTTCTTT. It yields the protein CASRNTTGTYEAFF.

This clone was detected a few times. Here the CDR3 reads CASSRVAGGHYNEQFF. The CDR3 DNA reads TGTGCCAGCTCCCGAGTGGCGGGAGGCCACTACAATGAGCAGTTCTTC. The V gene is TRBV2, the J gene TRBJ2-1; TRBD2 matches 8 bases. Germline CDR1 SNHLY, CDR2 FYNNEI. CDR3 size: 16 residues. V shed 8 bases and J 3 bases; nucleotides not matched to a gene: 12.

The chain recombines TRBV3-1 (or the pseudogene TRBV3-2) with TRBJ1-2; 12 nucleotides agree with TRBD1. Germline V lookup: CDR1 LGHDT, CDR2 YNNKEL (reference sequence). With 4 bases clipped from V and 6 bases from J, the junction kept 6 bases outside the gene matches. This CDR3 contains 15 residues. CDR3 sequence reads: CASSLRGQGADGYTF. In DNA, the CDR3 is TGTGCCAGCAGCCTTCGGGGACAGGGGGCGGATGGCTACACCTTC.

The rearrangement joins TRBV28 to TRBJ2-5; 8 bases map to TRBD2. Germline-derived CDR1 and CDR2 are MDHEN and SYDVKM. The CDR3 is made up of 16 amino acids. The junction had 13 bases not matched to a gene; V was cut back by 5 bases and J by 5 bases. CDR3 amino acids: CASSPRTSYLRETQYF. The CDR3 DNA is TGTGCCAGCAGTCCCCGGACTAGCTATCTGAGGGAGACCCAGTACTTC.

The chain uses TRBV13 and TRBJ2-2; D is perhaps TRBD2 (6 bases). Germline assignment: CDR1 PRHDT and CDR2 FYEKMQ (reference sequence). The CDR3 is made up of 16 amino acids. V gave up 5 bases and J gave up 5 bases, with 18 bases separating them. The CDR3 sequence: CASSKGPGVVTGELFF. The CDR3 nucleotides read TGTGCCAGCAGCAAAGGGCCGGGGGTAGTGACCGGGGAGCTGTTTTTT.

CDR3 loop: CASSSTQASGSYEQFF. The DNA for the CDR3 is TGTGCCAGCAGTTCCACCCAGGCTAGCGGGAGCTATGAGCAGTTCTTC. The chain couples TRBV27 to TRBJ2-1; TRBD2 aligns across 10 bases. Trimming cost V 4 bases and J 8 bases; bases outside gene matches: 11. This CDR3 has 16 amino acids. In germline, CDR1 is MNHEY, CDR2 SMNVEV (reference sequence).

The CDR3 loop is CASIGRQGTETQYF. The CDR3 nucleotides read TGTGCCAGCATCGGAAGACAGGGGACGGAGACCCAGTACTTC. The chain joins TRBV2 to TRBJ2-5, with 8 positions matching TRBD1. The germline V gene encodes CDR1 SNHLY and CDR2 FYNNEI. J lost 5 bases, V lost 7 bases, and 9 bases had no gene match. The CDR3 runs to 14 residues.

V gene TRBV4-3 combines with J gene TRBJ2-7; TRBD2 aligns across 7 bases. CDR3 length: 16 residues. The junction had 8 bases not matched to a gene; V was cut back by 3 bases and J by 0 bases. CDR1 LGHNA and CDR2 YSLEER come from the germline V gene. CDR3: CASSHNLAASSYEQYF. DNA for the CDR3: TGCGCCAGCAGCCACAATCTAGCGGCTAGCTCCTACGAGCAGTACTTC.

The chain is built from TRBV11-2 and TRBJ2-1, with 12 bases matching TRBD2. The germline gives CDR1 SGHAT, CDR2 FQNNGV. The CDR3 is 19 residues long. After removal of 5 bases from V and 1 base from J, the junction contained 12 bases not matched to a gene. CDR3 residues: CASSPGTSGSIVSYNEQFF. CDR3 DNA sequence: TGTGCCAGCAGCCCCGGGACTAGCGGGTCGATCGTTTCCTACAATGAGCAGTTCTTC.

The chain joins TRBV7-9 to TRBJ2-2; 7 bases fit TRBD2. This CDR3 comprises 15 residues. Germline values: CDR1 SEHNR, CDR2 FQNEAQ (reference sequence). The trim removed 3 bases at V and 3 bases at J, leaving 4 bases unmatched. The CDR3 protein is CASSLGGTYTGELFF. CDR3 DNA: TGTGCCAGCAGCTTGGGGGGGACTTACACCGGGGAGCTGTTTTTT.

This clone was seen just once. The gene calls are TRBV6-6 and TRBJ2-2, with D possibly matching TRBD1 (6 bases). V lost 1 base to trimming and J lost 6 bases, with 12 bases between them. The CDR3 sequence is 15 residues long. Germline CDR1 is MNHNY and CDR2 is SVGAGI (reference sequence). Here the CDR3 reads CASSYLAGAPGELFF. The CDR3 bases are TGTGCCAGCAGTTACTTGGCAGGGGCTCCCGGGGAGCTGTTTTTT.

The chain uses TRBV2 and TRBJ2-7, with 8 positions matching TRBD2. The CDR3 runs to 14 residues. Germline V gene sequence: CDR1 SNHLY, CDR2 FYNNEI. The V gene end was trimmed by 6 bases and the J gene end by 0 bases; junction bases not matched to a gene: 4. In nucleotides, the CDR3 is TGTGCCAGCAGAACGGGGGGGCCCTCCTACGAGCAGTACTTC. This translates into CASRTGGPSYEQYF.

V usage is TRBV19 and J usage is TRBJ2-5, with 9 nucleotides matching TRBD1. Per the germline V gene, CDR1 is LNHDA and CDR2 is SQIVND (reference sequence). The V segment lost 0 bases and the J segment 5 bases; nucleotides outside the gene matches: 7. The CDR3 contains 16 residues. CDR3 loop: CASSIDHGTGRETQYF. CDR3 DNA sequence: TGTGCCAGTAGTATAGATCACGGGACAGGGCGGGAGACCCAGTACTTC.

The chain uses TRBV28 and TRBJ2-1; D ambiguous. This CDR3 has 14 residues. The V end lost 3 bases, the J end lost 9 bases, and 15 bases lay between the germline ends. CDR1 and CDR2 (germline): MDHEN, SYDVKM. CDR3 sequence reads: CASSFRIRSGEQFF. In DNA, the CDR3 is TGTGCCAGCAGTTTTAGGATCCGCTCGGGTGAGCAGTTCTTC. The full variable domain, completed using reference TRBV28 and TRBJ2-1, is DVKVTQSSRYLVKRTGEKVFLECVQDMDHENMFWYRQDPGLGLRLIYFSYDVKMKEKGDIPEGYSVSREKKERFSLILESASTNQTSMYLCASSFRIRSGEQFFGPGTRLTVL.

The rearrangement links TRBV2 to TRBJ1-4; the D gene is possibly TRBD1 (6 bases). Trimming removed 3 bases from V and 1 base from J, with 9 bases in between. CDR3 length: 15 residues. From germline, CDR1 is SNHLY and CDR2 FYNNEI. Here the CDR3 DNA reads TGTGCCAGCAGTGATACCAGGGGAACTAATGAAAAACTGTTTTTT. Its protein product is CASSDTRGTNEKLFF.

This chain uses TRBV10-2 with TRBJ2-7; 9 nucleotides line up with TRBD1. The trim removed 7 bases at V and 3 bases at J, leaving 7 bases unmatched. CDR3 length: 14 residues. Germline CDR1 is WSHSY and CDR2 is SAAADI. CDR3: CASTPPGQGYEQYF. The CDR3 DNA is TGCGCCAGCACTCCCCCGGGACAGGGCTACGAGCAGTACTTC.